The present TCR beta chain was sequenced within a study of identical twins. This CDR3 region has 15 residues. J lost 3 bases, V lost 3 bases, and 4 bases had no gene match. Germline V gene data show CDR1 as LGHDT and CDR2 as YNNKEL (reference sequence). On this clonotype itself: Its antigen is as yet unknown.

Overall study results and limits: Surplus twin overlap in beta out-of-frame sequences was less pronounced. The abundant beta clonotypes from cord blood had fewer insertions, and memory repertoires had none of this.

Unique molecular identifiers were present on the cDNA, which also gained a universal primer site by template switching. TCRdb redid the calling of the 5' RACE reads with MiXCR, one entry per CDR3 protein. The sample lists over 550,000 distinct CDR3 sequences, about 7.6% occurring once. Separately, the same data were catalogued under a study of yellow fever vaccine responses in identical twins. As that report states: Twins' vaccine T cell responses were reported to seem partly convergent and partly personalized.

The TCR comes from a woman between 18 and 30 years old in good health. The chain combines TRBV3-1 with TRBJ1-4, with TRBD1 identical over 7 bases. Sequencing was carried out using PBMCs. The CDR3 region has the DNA TGTGCCAGCAGCCAGGGGACAGCCGCTAATGAAAAACTGTTTTTT. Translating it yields CASSQGTAANEKLFF.